The 29 T cell receptor beta chains given below trace back to one sample, sequenced in a study of TIL therapy for anti-PD-1-resistant metastatic lung cancer. Time point: pre-treatment sample, taken before nivolumab and TIL therapy. The libraries were made with immunoSEQ v3. Sequencing used immunoSEQ multiplex PCR; TCRdb keeps in-frame clones, though not all of them. The repertoire has 40,000 to 55,000 clones, 70% to 80% of them found once; the top ten carry more than 4.5%. Sequences were derived from blood, sampled at baseline. The receptors come from a woman between 30 and 85 years old with non-small cell lung cancer.

V is TRBV19 and J is TRBJ1-4; 7 nucleotides match TRBD1. The germline CDR1 and CDR2 sequences are LNHDA and SQIVND (reference sequence). Losses at the gene ends were 5 bases for V and 7 bases for J; bases not matched to a gene: 7. The CDR3 contains 14 residues. This CDR3 is CASSATGTAEKLFF. The CDR3 region has the DNA TGTGCCAGTAGTGCGACCGGGACAGCTGAAAAACTGTTTTTT.

As DNA, the CDR3 is TGTGCCAGCAGTGAAGGAGCCGCCGGGGAGCTGTTTTTT. Its translation is CASSEGAAGELFF. The J gene is TRBJ2-2, the V gene TRBV6-1; the D is unclear. Germline CDR1 reads MNHNS; CDR2 reads SASEGT. CDR3 length: 13 residues. V dropped 1 base and J dropped 6 bases, with 6 bases sitting between them.

V is TRBV10-3 and J is TRBJ1-1; D is undetermined. The CDR3 length is 14 residues. The germline V gene encodes CDR1 ENHRY and CDR2 SYGVKD. V lost 0 bases to trimming and J lost 5 bases, with 10 bases between them. This CDR3 reads CAISESNQYTEAFF. The CDR3, as DNA: TGTGCCATCAGTGAGTCGAACCAGTATACTGAAGCTTTCTTT.

The rearrangement joins TRBV9 to TRBJ2-2; D perhaps matches TRBD2 (7 bases). V was clipped by 4 bases and J by 5 bases, with 18 bases between them. The CDR3 extends over 16 amino acids. Per germline, CDR1 SGDLS and CDR2 YYNGEE. The CDR3 here is CASSPQGRGRTGELFF. The CDR3 region has the DNA TGTGCCAGCAGCCCCCAGGGGCGGGGGAGAACCGGGGAGCTGTTTTTT. Based on the CDR3 plus reference TRBV9 and TRBJ2-2, the full variable domain is DSGVTQTPKHLITATGQRVTLRCSPRSGDLSVYWYQQSLDQGLQFLIQYYNGEERAKGNILERFSAQQFPDLHSELNLSSLELGDSALYFCASSPQGRGRTGELFFGEGSRLTVL.

The chain joins TRBV19 to TRBJ2-7; weak D call: TRBD1 (5 bases). V lost 3 bases and J lost 2, with 11 bases in between. The germline V gene has CDR1 LNHDA and CDR2 SQIVND (reference sequence). This CDR3 region has 14 residues. This CDR3 reads CASSMWGGTYEQYF. The CDR3 coding sequence is TGTGCCAGTAGTATGTGGGGCGGCACCTACGAGCAGTACTTC.

This rearrangement joins TRBV7-9 to TRBJ1-5; 7 bases line up with TRBD1. With V trimmed by 1 base and J by 2 bases, 2 bases remained unmatched. The CDR3 is 15 residues long. CDR1 is SEHNR, CDR2 FQNEAQ, per germline (reference sequence). CDR3 sequence reads: CASSLEGAGNQPQHF. CDR3 DNA sequence: TGTGCCAGCAGCTTAGAGGGGGCCGGCAATCAGCCCCAGCATTTT.

This chain joins TRBV7-2 and TRBJ1-2, with 8 bases fitting TRBD1. CDR3 length equals 13 residues. Looked up from germline, CDR1 is SGHTA and CDR2 is FQGNSA. J lost 8 bases, V lost 2 bases, and 4 bases had no gene match. The CDR3 loop reads CASSLQQGDGYTF. CDR3 coding DNA: TGTGCCAGCAGCTTACAACAGGGGGACGGCTACACCTTC.

This clone appeared a few times. The V and J genes are TRBV25-1 and TRBJ2-7, with D possibly being TRBD1 (5 bases). Trimming took 5 bases from V and 5 from J, leaving 16 bases between them. The CDR3 spans 14 residues. CDR1 is MGHDK and CDR2 is SYGVNS in the germline V gene. In nucleotides, the CDR3 is TGTGCCAGCAGTTCCACAGGTCCATCCAACGAGCAGTACTTC. This translates into CASSSTGPSNEQYF.

The chain has TRBV5-5 and TRBJ2-7, with 8 bases identical to TRBD1. The length of the CDR3 is 15 residues. Germline V lookup: CDR1 SGHKS, CDR2 YYEKEE (reference sequence). With 0 bases clipped from V and 1 base from J, the junction kept 3 bases outside the gene matches. CDR3 DNA sequence: TGTGCCAGCAGCTTGGGGGGGACAGGTTCCTACGAGCAGTACTTC. Translating it yields CASSLGGTGSYEQYF.

This chain connects TRBV4-2 to TRBJ2-1; 10 bases map to TRBD2. This CDR3 has 16 residues. Trimming took 5 bases from V and 2 from J; bases not matched to a gene: 6. The germline V gene has CDR1 LGHNA and CDR2 YNFKEQ. CDR3 coding DNA: TGTGCCAGCAGCTTTGTAGCGGGAGGTACCTACAATGAGCAGTTCTTC. Amino acids: CASSFVAGGTYNEQFF.

The chain uses TRBV2 and TRBJ2-5; no clear D gene. TRBJ2-7 explains the end of the DNA better; the J call may be wrong. The CDR3 has 12 residues. Germline V gene data show CDR1 as SNHLY and CDR2 as FYNNEI. The CDR3 loop reads CASSDWGYEQYF. The CDR3 bases are TGTGCCAGCAGTGACTGGGGTTACGAGCAGTACTTC.

This chain uses TRBV5-1 with TRBJ2-3; 7 bases agree with TRBD2. V shed 1 base and J 2 bases; nucleotides not matched to a gene: 4. CDR3 size: 15 residues. Germline values: CDR1 SGHRS, CDR2 YFSETQ. The DNA for the CDR3 is TGCGCCAGCAGCTTGTGGGGGGGATCCACAGATACGCAGTATTTT. It encodes CASSLWGGSTDTQYF.

The CDR3 reads CASEGQGAGNTIYF. The DNA of the CDR3 is TGTGCCAGCGAGGGACAGGGGGCTGGAAACACCATATATTTT. The chain uses TRBV9 and TRBJ1-3; TRBD1 agrees at 11 bases. Germline lookup yields CDR1 SGDLS and CDR2 YYNGEE. The CDR3 covers 14 residues. The V segment lost 7 bases and the J segment 2 bases; nucleotides outside the gene matches: 2.

This clone appeared once. The CDR3 loop reads CASSPNEGAGELFF. CDR3 sequence (DNA): TGTGCCAGCTCACCGAATGAGGGGGCCGGGGAGCTGTTTTTT. The rearrangement links TRBV18 to TRBJ2-2; D may be TRBD1 (6 bases). Trimming took off 3 bases at V and 6 bases at J, with 11 bases between the two ends. The germline gives CDR1 KGHSH, CDR2 LQKENI. There are 14 residues in the CDR3.

The chain joins TRBV27 to TRBJ2-1; D gene unclear. The CDR3 contains 13 residues. V was cut by 8 bases and J by 8 bases, with 16 bases left in between. CDR1 and CDR2 from the germline V gene are MNHEY and SMNVEV (reference sequence). CDR3 amino acids: CASGLLATDEQFF. Here the CDR3 DNA reads TGTGCCAGCGGCCTCTTGGCCACAGATGAGCAGTTCTTC.

This chain connects TRBV28 to TRBJ1-1; D might be TRBD1 (6 bases). This CDR3 has 15 residues. Germline V gene sequence: CDR1 MDHEN, CDR2 SYDVKM. The V and J ends lost 6 bases and 1 base respectively, with 15 bases between them. The DNA for the CDR3 is TGTGCCAGCAGCCCGCCTGGGGGGCCGAACACTGAAGCTTTCTTT. Its translation: CASSPPGGPNTEAFF.

The genes are TRBV19 and TRBJ2-1; D gene unclear. The CDR3 runs 15 residues. Germline V gene lookup returns CDR1 LNHDA and CDR2 SQIVND (reference sequence). The V and J ends lost 0 bases and 1 base respectively, with 7 bases between them. CDR3 protein: CASSIDRGSYNEQFF. In nucleotides, the CDR3 is TGTGCCAGTAGTATAGATCGTGGTTCCTACAATGAGCAGTTCTTC.

The CDR3 bases are TGTGCCAGCAGCTTAAGCCCCGGGACAGGGCTTAGGAATGAGCAGTTCTTC. Translating it yields CASSLSPGTGLRNEQFF. This chain connects TRBV7-9 to TRBJ2-1; 9 positions match TRBD1. The CDR3 covers 17 residues. Trimming cost V 2 bases and J 7 bases; bases outside gene matches: 12. The germline V gene encodes CDR1 SEHNR and CDR2 FQNEAQ (reference sequence).

The genes are TRBV5-1 and TRBJ1-5; D perhaps matches TRBD1 (5 bases). V shed 0 bases and J shed 5 bases, with 15 bases lying between them. CDR3 length: 16 residues. CDR1 and CDR2 from the germline V gene are SGHRS and YFSETQ. The CDR3 DNA reads as TGCGCCAGCAGCTTGGCCCCTGGGAGGGGTGATCAGCCCCAGCATTTT. This codes for CASSLAPGRGDQPQHF.

The chain combines TRBV7-8 with TRBJ1-2; 8 bases map to TRBD1. Trimming at V came to 7 bases and at J to 1 base, leaving 5 bases not matched to a gene. Germline V gene sequence: CDR1 SGHVS, CDR2 FQNEAQ. The CDR3 runs 14 residues. CDR3 amino acids: CASTPGQVNYGYTF. The CDR3 nucleotides read TGTGCCAGCACCCCGGGACAGGTTAACTATGGCTACACCTTC.

The J gene is TRBJ2-3, the V gene TRBV6-6; D may be TRBD2 (6 bases). The CDR3 length is 14 residues. The V gene lost 5 bases and the J gene lost 2 bases, with 11 bases spanning the gap. Germline V CDR1 and CDR2: MNHNY, SVGAGI (reference sequence). The chain's CDR3 is CASSLREYTDTQYF. The CDR3, as DNA: TGTGCCAGCAGTCTCCGGGAGTACACAGATACGCAGTATTTT.

This sequence joins TRBV13 and TRBJ1-1, with TRBD1 identical over 8 bases. The CDR3 covers 14 residues. With V trimmed by 5 bases and J by 3 bases, 5 bases remained unmatched. Germline lookup yields CDR1 PRHDT and CDR2 FYEKMQ (reference sequence). CDR3 protein: CASSLRGRDTEAFF. The CDR3 DNA sequence: TGTGCCAGCAGCCTCAGGGGGCGCGACACTGAAGCTTTCTTT.

This clone has a single count. The chain links TRBV11-2 to TRBJ1-2; 7 bases are shared with TRBD1. The CDR3 runs 15 residues. V lost 2 bases to trimming and J lost 0 bases; unmatched junction nucleotides: 3. The germline V gene encodes CDR1 SGHAT and CDR2 FQNNGV. The CDR3 DNA is TGTGCCAGCAGCTTAACAGGGGCGACTAACTATGGCTACACCTTC. Protein product: CASSLTGATNYGYTF.

The chain combines TRBV7-9 with TRBJ2-5; D not certain. The V and J ends lost 1 base and 5 bases respectively, with 17 bases between them. Germline V gene sequence: CDR1 SEHNR, CDR2 FQNEAQ (reference sequence). This CDR3 has 16 amino acids. Written as DNA, the CDR3 is TGTGCCAGCAGCTTAGACAGAATTCTAAATCCGGAGACCCAGTACTTC. The encoded protein is CASSLDRILNPETQYF.

This sequence joins TRBV5-6 and TRBJ2-7, with D perhaps given as TRBD1 or TRBD2 (5 bases each). The germline gives CDR1 SGHDT, CDR2 YYEEEE. CDR3 length: 13 amino acids. V was clipped by 1 base and J by 6 bases, with 11 bases between them. The CDR3 DNA follows: TGTGCCAGCAGCTTGATCGAAGGGACCGAGCAGTACTTC. Amino acids: CASSLIEGTEQYF.

The chain joins TRBV7-9 to TRBJ1-3; D perhaps matches TRBD1 (5 bases). CDR1 and CDR2 (germline): SEHNR, FQNEAQ (reference sequence). The CDR3 is 17 amino acids. With 4 bases removed from V and 4 bases from J, the gap between germline ends came to 20 bases. Here the CDR3 DNA reads TGTGCCAGCAGCTCCTACCCGGGACCACTTACAGGAAACACCATATATTTT. Protein: CASSSYPGPLTGNTIYF. Full variable domain (remainder filled in from reference TRBV7-9 and TRBJ1-3): DTGVSQNPRHKITKRGQNVTFRCDPISEHNRLYWYRQTLGQGPEFLTYFQNEAQLEKSRLLSDRFSAERPKGSFSTLEIQRTEQGDSAMYLCASSSYPGPLTGNTIYFGEGSWLTVV.

The V and J genes are TRBV7-9 and TRBJ2-7, with a possible D match to TRBD1 (5 bases). CDR1 and CDR2 (germline): SEHNR, FQNEAQ (reference sequence). This CDR3 has 14 amino acids. V was cut by 5 bases and J by 2 bases, with 13 bases left in between. The CDR3 nucleotides are TGTGCCAGCAGCCCTTCGGACAAGACCTACGAGCAGTACTTC. Amino acid sequence: CASSPSDKTYEQYF.

The V gene is TRBV5-1, the J gene TRBJ2-2, with D possibly TRBD1 on 7 matching bases. Trimming left V 4 bases short and J 6 bases short, with 19 bases between. Germline CDR1 SGHRS, CDR2 YFSETQ. The CDR3 has 16 residues. CDR3 nucleotides: TGCGCCAGCAGCCCCACGGCAGGGGGAGGATCCGGGGAGCTGTTTTTT. This translates into CASSPTAGGGSGELFF.

The rearrangement joins TRBV30 to TRBJ1-2; D is ambiguous. This CDR3 contains 14 residues. Trimming pared 0 bases from V and 4 bases from J, leaving 12 bases between. CDR1 and CDR2 (germline): GTSNPN, SVGIG (reference sequence). The CDR3 sequence is CAWSVVRTFYGYTF. In nucleotides, the CDR3 is TGTGCCTGGAGTGTAGTCCGGACTTTCTATGGCTACACCTTC.